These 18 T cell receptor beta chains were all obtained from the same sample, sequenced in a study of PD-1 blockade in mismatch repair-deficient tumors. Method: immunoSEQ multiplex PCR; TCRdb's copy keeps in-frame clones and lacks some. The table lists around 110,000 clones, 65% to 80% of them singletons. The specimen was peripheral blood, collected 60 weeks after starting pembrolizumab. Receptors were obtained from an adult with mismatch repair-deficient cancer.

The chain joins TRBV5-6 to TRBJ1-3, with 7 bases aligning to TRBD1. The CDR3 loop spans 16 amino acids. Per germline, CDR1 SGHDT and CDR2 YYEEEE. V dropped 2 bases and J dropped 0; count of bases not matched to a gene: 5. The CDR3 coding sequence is TGTGCCAGCAGCTTCCGGGACAGAACCTCTGGAAACACCATATATTTT. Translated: CASSFRDRTSGNTIYF.

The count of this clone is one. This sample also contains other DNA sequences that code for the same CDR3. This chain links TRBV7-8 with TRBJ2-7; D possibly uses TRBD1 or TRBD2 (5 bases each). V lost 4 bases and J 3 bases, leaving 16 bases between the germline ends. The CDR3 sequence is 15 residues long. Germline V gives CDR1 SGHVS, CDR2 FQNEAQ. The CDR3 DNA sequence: TGTGCCAGCAGCTACCCCGGGGACGGATACTACGAGCAGTACTTC. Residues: CASSYPGDGYYEQYF.

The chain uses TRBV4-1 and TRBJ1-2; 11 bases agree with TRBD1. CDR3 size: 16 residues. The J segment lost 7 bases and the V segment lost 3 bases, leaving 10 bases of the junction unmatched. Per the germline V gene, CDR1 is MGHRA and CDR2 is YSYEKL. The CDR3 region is CASSHTQDRGRGGYTF. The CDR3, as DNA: TGCGCCAGCAGCCATACCCAGGACAGGGGGCGAGGTGGCTACACCTTC.

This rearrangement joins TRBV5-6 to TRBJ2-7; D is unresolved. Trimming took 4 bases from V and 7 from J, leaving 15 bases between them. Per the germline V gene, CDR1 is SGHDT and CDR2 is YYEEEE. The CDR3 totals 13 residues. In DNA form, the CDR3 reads TGTGCCAGCAGCCCCGGAGCGCACCGGGAGCAGTACTTC. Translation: CASSPGAHREQYF.

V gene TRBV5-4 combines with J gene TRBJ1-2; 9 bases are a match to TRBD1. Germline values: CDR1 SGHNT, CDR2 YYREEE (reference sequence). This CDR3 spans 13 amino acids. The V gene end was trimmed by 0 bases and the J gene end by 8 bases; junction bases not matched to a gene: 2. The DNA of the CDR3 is TGTGCCAGCAGCTTGGACAGGGGGCGAGGCTACACCTTC. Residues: CASSLDRGRGYTF.

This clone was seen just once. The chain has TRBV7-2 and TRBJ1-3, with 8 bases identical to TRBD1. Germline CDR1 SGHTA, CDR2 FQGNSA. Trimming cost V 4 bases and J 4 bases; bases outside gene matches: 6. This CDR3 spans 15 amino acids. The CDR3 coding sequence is TGTGCCAGCAGCTCCGGACAGGGAATGGGAAACACCATATATTTT. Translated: CASSSGQGMGNTIYF.

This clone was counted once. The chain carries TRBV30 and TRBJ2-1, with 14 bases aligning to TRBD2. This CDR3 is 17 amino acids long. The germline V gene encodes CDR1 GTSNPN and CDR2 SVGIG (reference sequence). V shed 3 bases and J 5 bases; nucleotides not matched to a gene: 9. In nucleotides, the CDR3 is TGTGCCTGGAGCCGGACTAGCGGGAGGATCGGCGACAATGAGCAGTTCTTC. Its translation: CAWSRTSGRIGDNEQFF.

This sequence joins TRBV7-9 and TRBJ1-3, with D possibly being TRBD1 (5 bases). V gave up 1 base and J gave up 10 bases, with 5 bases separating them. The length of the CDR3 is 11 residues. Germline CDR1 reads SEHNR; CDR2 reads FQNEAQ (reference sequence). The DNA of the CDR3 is TGTGCCAGCAGCTTAGGGGGGACCATATATTTT. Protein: CASSLGGTIYF.

CDR3 in amino acids: CASSYGTDTWGYTF. In DNA, the CDR3 is TGTGCCAGCAGTTACGGGACAGACACCTGGGGCTACACCTTC. V and J are TRBV6-5 and TRBJ1-2; 7 bases match TRBD1. CDR1 and CDR2 (germline): MNHEY, SVGAGI. Germline trimming cut 2 bases from V and 8 bases from J; bases unmatched to any gene: 8. The CDR3 totals 14 residues.

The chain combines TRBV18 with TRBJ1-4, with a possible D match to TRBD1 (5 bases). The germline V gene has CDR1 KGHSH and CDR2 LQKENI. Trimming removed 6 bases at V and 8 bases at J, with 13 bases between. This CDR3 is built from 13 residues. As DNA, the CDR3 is TGTGCCAGCTCTTGGAGGGGTGACGAAAAACTGTTTTTT. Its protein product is CASSWRGDEKLFF.

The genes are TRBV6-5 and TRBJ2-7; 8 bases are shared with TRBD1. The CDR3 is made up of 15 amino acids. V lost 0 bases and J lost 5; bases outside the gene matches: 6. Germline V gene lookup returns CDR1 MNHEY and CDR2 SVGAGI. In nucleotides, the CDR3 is TGTGCCAGCAGTTACTCGAGGCAGGGGGCCGACGAGCAGTACTTC. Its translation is CASSYSRQGADEQYF.

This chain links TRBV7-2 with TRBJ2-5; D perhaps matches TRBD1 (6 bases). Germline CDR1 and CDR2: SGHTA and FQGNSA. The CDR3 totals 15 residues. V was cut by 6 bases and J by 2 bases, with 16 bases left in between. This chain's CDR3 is CASSQKMQGQETQYF. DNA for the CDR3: TGTGCCAGCAGTCAAAAGATGCAGGGGCAAGAGACCCAGTACTTC.

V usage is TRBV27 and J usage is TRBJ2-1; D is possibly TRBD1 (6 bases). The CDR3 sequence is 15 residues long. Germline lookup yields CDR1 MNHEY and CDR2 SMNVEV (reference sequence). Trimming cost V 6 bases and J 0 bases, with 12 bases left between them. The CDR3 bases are TGTGCCAGCAGCGAGTACAGGGCCTCCTACAATGAGCAGTTCTTC. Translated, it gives CASSEYRASYNEQFF.

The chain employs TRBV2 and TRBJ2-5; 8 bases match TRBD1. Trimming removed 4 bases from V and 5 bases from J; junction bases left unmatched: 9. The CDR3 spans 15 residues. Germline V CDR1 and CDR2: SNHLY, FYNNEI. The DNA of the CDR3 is TGTGCCAGCAGTGTACAGGGGGTAATTTCTGAGACCCAGTACTTC. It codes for CASSVQGVISETQYF.

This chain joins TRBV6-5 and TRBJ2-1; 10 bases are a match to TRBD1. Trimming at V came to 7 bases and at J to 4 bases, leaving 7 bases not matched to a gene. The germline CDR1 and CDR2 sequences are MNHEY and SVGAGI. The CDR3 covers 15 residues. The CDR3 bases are TGTGCCAGCACCAGGGGACAGGGGCTATACAATGAGCAGTTCTTC. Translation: CASTRGQGLYNEQFF.

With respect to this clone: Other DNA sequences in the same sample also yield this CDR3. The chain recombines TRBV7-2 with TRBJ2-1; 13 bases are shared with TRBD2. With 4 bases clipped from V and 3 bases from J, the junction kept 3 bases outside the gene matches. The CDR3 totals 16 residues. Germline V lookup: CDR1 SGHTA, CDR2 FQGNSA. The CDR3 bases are TGTGCCAGCAGCTCCCGGACTAGCGGGAGCTACAATGAGCAGTTCTTC. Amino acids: CASSSRTSGSYNEQFF.

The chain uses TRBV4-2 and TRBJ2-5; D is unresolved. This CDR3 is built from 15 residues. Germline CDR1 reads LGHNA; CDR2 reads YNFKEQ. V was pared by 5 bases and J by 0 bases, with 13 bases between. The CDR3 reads CASSLARKYQETQYF. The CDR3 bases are TGTGCCAGCAGCTTGGCTCGCAAGTACCAAGAGACCCAGTACTTC.

The CDR3 region has the DNA TGTGCCAGCAGAAGAGCGGGAGGCTCCTACGAGCAGTACTTC. Its translation is CASRRAGGSYEQYF. The chain uses TRBV6-5 and TRBJ2-7; TRBD2 matches at 9 bases. The CDR3 contains 14 residues. The germline gives CDR1 MNHEY, CDR2 SVGAGI. After removal of 6 bases from V and 0 bases from J, the junction contained 3 bases not matched to a gene.